This TCR beta chain was sequenced during a study of blood T cell repertoires in COVID-19. In the study overall: From the United States, Italy and Spain came samples of acute and convalescent COVID-19.

Trimming cost V 4 bases and J 3 bases; bases outside gene matches: 5. The CDR3 spans 16 residues. The germline V gene encodes CDR1 SGDLS and CDR2 YYNGEE. The data were produced by immunoSEQ multiplex PCR, yet TCRdb's version contains in-frame clones alone and is incomplete. The data show roughly 290,000 clones, approximately 92% seen once. Seattle patient enrollment occurred during active infection, with longitudinal follow-up thereafter. Sequencing input: peripheral blood. The clonotype comes from a young woman with COVID-19, enrolled during active disease. This sequence joins TRBV9 and TRBJ2-1, with 12 bases aligning to TRBD2. This CDR3 reads CASSPRLAGVYNEQFF. CDR3 bases: TGTGCCAGCAGCCCCCGACTAGCGGGGGTCTACAATGAGCAGTTCTTC.